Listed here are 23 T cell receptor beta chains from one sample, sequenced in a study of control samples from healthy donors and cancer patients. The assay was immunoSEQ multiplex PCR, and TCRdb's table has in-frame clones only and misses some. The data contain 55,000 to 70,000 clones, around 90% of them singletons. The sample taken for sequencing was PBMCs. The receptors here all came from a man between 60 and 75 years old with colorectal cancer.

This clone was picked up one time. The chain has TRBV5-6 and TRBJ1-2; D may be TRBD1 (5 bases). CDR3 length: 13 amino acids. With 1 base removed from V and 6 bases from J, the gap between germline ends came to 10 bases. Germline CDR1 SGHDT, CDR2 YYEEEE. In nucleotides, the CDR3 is TGTGCCAGCAGCTTGCCGCAGGGTCATGGCTACACCTTC. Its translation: CASSLPQGHGYTF.

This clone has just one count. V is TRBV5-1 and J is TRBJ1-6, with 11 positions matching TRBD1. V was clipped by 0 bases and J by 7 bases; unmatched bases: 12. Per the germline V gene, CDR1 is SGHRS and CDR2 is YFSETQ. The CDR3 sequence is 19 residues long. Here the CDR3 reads CASSLGTGGAGEGNSPLHF. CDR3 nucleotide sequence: TGCGCCAGCAGCTTGGGGACAGGGGGCGCAGGTGAGGGGAATTCACCCCTCCACTTT.

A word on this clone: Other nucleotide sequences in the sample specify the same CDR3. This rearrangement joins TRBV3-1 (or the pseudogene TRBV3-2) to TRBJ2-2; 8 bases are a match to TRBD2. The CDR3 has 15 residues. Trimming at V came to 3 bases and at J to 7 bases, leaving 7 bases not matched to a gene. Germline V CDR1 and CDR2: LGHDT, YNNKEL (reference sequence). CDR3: CASSQGGGRHGELFF. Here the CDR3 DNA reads TGTGCCAGCAGCCAGGGCGGGGGGCGTCACGGGGAGCTGTTTTTT.

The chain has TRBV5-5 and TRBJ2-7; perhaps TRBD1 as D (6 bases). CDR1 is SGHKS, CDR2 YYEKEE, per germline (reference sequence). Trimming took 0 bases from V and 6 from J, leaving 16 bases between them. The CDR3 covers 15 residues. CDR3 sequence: CASSLVGQSLGEQYF. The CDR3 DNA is TGTGCCAGCAGCTTGGTCGGACAGAGTCTTGGCGAGCAGTACTTC.

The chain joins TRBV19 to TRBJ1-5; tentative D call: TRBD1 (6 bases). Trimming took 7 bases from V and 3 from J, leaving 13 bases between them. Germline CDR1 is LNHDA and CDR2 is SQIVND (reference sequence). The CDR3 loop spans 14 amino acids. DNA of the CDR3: TGTGCCAGTACAGGCTGGGACACCAATCAGCCCCAGCATTTT. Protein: CASTGWDTNQPQHF.

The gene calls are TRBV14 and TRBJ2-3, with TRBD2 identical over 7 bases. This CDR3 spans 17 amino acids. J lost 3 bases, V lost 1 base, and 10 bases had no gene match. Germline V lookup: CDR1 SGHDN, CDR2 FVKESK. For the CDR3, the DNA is TGTGCCAGCAGCCAAGCCTGGGGGGGACCCACGACAGATACGCAGTATTTT. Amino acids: CASSQAWGGPTTDTQYF. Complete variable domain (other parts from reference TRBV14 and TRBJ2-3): EAGVTQFPSHSVIEKGQTVTLRCDPISGHDNLYWYRRVMGKEIKFLLHFVKESKQDESGMPNNRFLAERTGGTYSTLKVQPAELEDSGVYFCASSQAWGGPTTDTQYFGPGTRLTVL.

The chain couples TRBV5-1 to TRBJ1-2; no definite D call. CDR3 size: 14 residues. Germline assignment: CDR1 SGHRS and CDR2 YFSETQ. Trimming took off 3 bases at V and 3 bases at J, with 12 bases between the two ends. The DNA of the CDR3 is TGCGCCAGCAGCTCCGGCCAGGCGGACTATGGCTACACCTTC. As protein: CASSSGQADYGYTF.

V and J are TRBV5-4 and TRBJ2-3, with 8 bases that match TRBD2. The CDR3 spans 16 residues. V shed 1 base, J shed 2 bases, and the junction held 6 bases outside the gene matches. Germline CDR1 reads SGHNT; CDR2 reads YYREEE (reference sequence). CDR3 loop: CASSLKSSGPTDTQYF. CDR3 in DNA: TGTGCCAGCAGCTTGAAGTCTAGCGGGCCCACAGATACGCAGTATTTT. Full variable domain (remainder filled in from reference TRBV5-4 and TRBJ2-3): ETGVTQSPTHLIKTRGQQVTLRCSSQSGHNTVSWYQQALGQGPQFIFQYYREEENGRGNFPPRFSGLQFPNYSSELNVNALELDDSALYLCASSLKSSGPTDTQYFGPGTRLTVL.

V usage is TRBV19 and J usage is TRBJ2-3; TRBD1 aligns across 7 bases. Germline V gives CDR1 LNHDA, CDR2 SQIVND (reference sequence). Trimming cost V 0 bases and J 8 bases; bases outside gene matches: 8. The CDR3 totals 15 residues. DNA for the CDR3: TGTGCCAGTAGTATAGATCCGTTCAAGGGGGCTACGCAGTATTTT. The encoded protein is CASSIDPFKGATQYF.

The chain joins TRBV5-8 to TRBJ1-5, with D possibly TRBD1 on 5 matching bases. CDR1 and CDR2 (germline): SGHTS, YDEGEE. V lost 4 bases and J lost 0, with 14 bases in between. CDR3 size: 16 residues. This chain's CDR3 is CASSPTDSLSNQPQHF. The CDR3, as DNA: TGTGCCAGCAGCCCAACCGACAGCCTTAGCAATCAGCCCCAGCATTTT.

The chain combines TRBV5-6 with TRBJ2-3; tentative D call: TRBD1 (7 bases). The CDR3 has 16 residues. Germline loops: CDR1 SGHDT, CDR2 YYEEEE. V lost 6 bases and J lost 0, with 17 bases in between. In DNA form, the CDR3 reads TGTGCCAGCACCCTGTGGAGGGGGCTTAGCACAGATACGCAGTATTTT. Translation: CASTLWRGLSTDTQYF. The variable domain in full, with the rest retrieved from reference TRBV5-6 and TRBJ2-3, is DAGVTQSPTHLIKTRGQQVTLRCSPKSGHDTVSWYQQALGQGPQFIFQYYEEEERQRGNFPDRFSGHQFPNYSSELNVNALLLGDSALYLCASTLWRGLSTDTQYFGPGTRLTVL.

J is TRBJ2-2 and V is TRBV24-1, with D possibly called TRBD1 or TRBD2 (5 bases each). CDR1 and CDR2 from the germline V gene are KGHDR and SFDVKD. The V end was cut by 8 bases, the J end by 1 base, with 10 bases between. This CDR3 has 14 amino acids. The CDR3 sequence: CATTGTENTGELFF. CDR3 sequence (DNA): TGTGCCACCACCGGGACGGAGAACACCGGGGAGCTGTTTTTT.

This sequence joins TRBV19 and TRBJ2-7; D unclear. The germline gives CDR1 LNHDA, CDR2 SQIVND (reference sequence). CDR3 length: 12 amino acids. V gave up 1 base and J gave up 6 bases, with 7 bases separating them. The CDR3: CASSIGGGEQYF. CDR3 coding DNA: TGTGCCAGTAGTATAGGGGGTGGCGAGCAGTACTTC.

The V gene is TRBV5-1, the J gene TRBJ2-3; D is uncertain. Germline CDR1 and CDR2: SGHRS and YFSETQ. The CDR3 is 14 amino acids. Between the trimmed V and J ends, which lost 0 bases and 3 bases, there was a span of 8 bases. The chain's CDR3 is CASSLARSTDTQYF. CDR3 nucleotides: TGCGCCAGCAGCTTGGCCCGCTCAACAGATACGCAGTATTTT. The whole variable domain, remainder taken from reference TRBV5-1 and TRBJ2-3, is KAGVTQTPRYLIKTRGQQVTLSCSPISGHRSVSWYQQTPGQGLQFLFEYFSETQRNKGNFPGRFSGRQFSNSRSEMNVSTLELGDSALYLCASSLARSTDTQYFGPGTRLTVL.

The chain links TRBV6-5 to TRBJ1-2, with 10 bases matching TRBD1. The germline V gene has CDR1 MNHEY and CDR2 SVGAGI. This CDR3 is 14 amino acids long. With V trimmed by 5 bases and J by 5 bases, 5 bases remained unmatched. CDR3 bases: TGTGCCAGCAGTACAAGACAGGGGGCTTATGGCTACACCTTC. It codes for CASSTRQGAYGYTF.

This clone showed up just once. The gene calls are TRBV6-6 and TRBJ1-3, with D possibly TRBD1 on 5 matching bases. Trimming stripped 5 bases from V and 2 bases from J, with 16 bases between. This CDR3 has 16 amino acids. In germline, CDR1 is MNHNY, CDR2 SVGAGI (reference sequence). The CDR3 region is CASSHGRGGTGNTIYF. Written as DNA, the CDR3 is TGTGCCAGCAGTCACGGAAGGGGTGGAACTGGAAACACCATATATTTT.

The CDR3 DNA reads TGTGCCAGCAGTTCCAGCTCGAGCTATGAGCAGTTCTTC. Its translation: CASSSSSSYEQFF. The rearrangement joins TRBV12-3 or TRBV12-4 to TRBJ2-1; no definite D call. The CDR3 has 13 amino acids. The germline V and J ends were trimmed by 4 bases and 8 bases, with 12 bases remaining between them.

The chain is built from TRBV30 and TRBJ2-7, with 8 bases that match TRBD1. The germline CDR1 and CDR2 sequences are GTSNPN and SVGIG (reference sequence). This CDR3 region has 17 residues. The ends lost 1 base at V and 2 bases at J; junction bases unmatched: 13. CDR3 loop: CAWSAPSSRTGPYEQYF. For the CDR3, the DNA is TGTGCCTGGAGTGCCCCCTCTTCCCGGACAGGGCCCTACGAGCAGTACTTC.

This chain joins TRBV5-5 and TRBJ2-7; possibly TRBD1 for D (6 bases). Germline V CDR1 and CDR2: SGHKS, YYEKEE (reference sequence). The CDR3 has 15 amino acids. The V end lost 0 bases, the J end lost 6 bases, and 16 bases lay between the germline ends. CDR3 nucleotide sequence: TGTGCCAGCAGCTTGGCTTTGGGACAAGGGGCCGAGCAGTACTTC. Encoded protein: CASSLALGQGAEQYF.

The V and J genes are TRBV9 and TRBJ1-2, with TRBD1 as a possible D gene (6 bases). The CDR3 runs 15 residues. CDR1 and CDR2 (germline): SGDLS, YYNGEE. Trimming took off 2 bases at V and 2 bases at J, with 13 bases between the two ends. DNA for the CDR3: TGTGCCAGCAGCGTGGGGGACAATACAAACTATGGCTACACCTTC. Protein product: CASSVGDNTNYGYTF.

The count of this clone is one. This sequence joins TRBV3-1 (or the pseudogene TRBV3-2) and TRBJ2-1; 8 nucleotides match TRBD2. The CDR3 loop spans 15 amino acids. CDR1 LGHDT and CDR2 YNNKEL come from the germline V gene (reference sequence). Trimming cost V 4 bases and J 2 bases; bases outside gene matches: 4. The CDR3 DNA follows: TGTGCCAGCAGCCCAGGGACTAGGGCCTACAATGAGCAGTTCTTC. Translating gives CASSPGTRAYNEQFF.

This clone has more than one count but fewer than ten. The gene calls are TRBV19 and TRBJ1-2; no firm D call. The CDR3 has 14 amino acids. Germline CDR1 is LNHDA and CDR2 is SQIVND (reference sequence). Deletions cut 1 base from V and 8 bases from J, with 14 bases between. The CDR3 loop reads CASSIGGMSGGYTF. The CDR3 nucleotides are TGTGCCAGTAGTATAGGAGGGATGTCGGGGGGCTACACCTTC.

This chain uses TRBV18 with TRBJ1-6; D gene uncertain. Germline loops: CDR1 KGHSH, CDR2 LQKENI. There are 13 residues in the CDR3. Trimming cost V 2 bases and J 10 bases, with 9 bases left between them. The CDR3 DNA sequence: TGTGCCAGCTCACCAGGGGTTGAATCACCCCTCCACTTT. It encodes CASSPGVESPLHF. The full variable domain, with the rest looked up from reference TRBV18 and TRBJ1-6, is NAGVMQNPRHLVRRRGQEARLRCSPMKGHSHVYWYRQLPEEGLKFMVYLQKENIIDESGMPKERFSAEFPKEGPSILRIQQVVRGDSAAYFCASSPGVESPLHFGNGTRLTVT.